Sequencing of this T cell receptor beta chain was carried out in a study of human T cells and chemical hapten exposure. This clonotype was observed at least ten times. TCRdb re-called the RACE reads through MiXCR, storing one row per CDR3 protein. In the table there are 100,000 or so distinct CDR3 sequences, approximately 10% of which are singletons. Trimming removed 7 bases at V and 4 bases at J, with 9 bases between. Germline V gene lookup returns CDR1 SGHTA and CDR2 FQGNSA. This CDR3 has 12 amino acids. Time point: patch test 1, 2 weeks after DPC sensitization. Treatment of the sample: therapeutic diphenylcyclopropenone sensitization with weekly scalp DPC.

The receptor comes from a woman aged 40 to 50 with alopecia areata. Some clones in this sample may be carry-over from other donors' samples. The chain has TRBV7-2 and TRBJ2-3; D unclear. Here the sequenced sample was whole blood, taken in connection with sensitization to the hapten diphenylcyclopropenone (DPC). The CDR3 spells CASTRAPDTQYF. CDR3 DNA: TGTGCCAGCACCCGCGCACCAGATACGCAGTATTTT. Full variable domain (rest looked up from reference TRBV7-2 and TRBJ2-3): GAGVSQSPSNKVTEKGKDVELRCDPISGHTALYWYRQSLGQGLEFLIYFQGNSAPDKSGLPSDRFSAERTGGSVSTLTIQRTQQEDSAVYLCASTRAPDTQYFGPGTRLTVL.